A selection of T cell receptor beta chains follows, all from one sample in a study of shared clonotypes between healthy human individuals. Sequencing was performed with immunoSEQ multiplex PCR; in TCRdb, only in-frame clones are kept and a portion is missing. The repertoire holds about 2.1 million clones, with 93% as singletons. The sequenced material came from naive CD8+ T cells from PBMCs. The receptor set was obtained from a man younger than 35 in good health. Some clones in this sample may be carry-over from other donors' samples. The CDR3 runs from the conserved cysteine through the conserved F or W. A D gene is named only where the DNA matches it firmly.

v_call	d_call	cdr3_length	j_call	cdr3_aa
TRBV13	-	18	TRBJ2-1	CASSSQALAEISYNEQFF
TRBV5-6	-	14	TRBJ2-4	CASSSIRGADIQYF
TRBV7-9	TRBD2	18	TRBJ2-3	CASSSPPGRLAGGHTQYF
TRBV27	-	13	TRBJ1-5	CASRERGSQPQHF
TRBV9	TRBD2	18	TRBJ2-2	CASSSRGLALGGTGELFF
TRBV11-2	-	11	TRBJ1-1	CASSIAFEAFF
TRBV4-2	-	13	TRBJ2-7	CASSQAPSHEQYF
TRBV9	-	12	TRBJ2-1	CASSAGTDEQFF
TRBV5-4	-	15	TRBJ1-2	CASSLLGAALYGYTF
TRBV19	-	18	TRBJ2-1	CASSIDWFGGGSYNEQFF
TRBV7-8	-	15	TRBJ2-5	CASSFHGPTQETQYF
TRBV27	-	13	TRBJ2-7	CASGLTAHYEQYF
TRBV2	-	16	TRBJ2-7	CASSGPTDGTPYEQYF
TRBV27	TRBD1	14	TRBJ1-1	CASRPTGANTEAFF
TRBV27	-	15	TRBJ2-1	CASSTNGLVYNEQFF
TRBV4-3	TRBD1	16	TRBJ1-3	CASSQDSRTGGNTIYF
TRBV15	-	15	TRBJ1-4	CATSRGRATNEKLFF